This T cell receptor beta chain was sequenced for a study of CD8+ T cells in alopecia areata. Study context: Patients received oral tofacitinib, 5 to 10 mg twice daily, for moderate-to-severe alopecia areata. Study results and limitations: Numerous expanded lesional clones remained in scalp and blood during tofacitinib. Alopecia totalis/universalis scalp especially showed more expanded CD8+ clones than normal scalp.

Treatment given: oral pan-JAK inhibitor, 5-10 mg twice daily. In this sample, this clone turned up a few times. What it binds is unknown. Isolated RNA was reverse transcribed into cDNA used as the sequencing template. Data came from immunoSEQ multiplex PCR; TCRdb stores just in-frame clones and leaves some out. The repertoire holds around 110,000 clones, with less than 90% as singletons. CDR1 is LNHDA, CDR2 SQIVND, per germline (reference sequence). This CDR3 is built from 15 residues. Trimming took 5 bases from V and 4 from J, leaving 16 bases between them. The sequence derives from a human donor with alopecia areata. The sequences come from CD8+ T cells sorted from blood, collected at week 24, from a patient treated with tofacitinib. The chain joins TRBV19 to TRBJ2-3, with D possibly being TRBD2 (5 bases). The DNA of the CDR3 is TGTGCCAGTAGTTCCACGGGATGGGGAGCAGATACGCAGTATTTT. Its translation is CASSSTGWGADTQYF. The full variable domain, completed using reference TRBV19 and TRBJ2-3, is DGGITQSPKYLFRKEGQNVTLSCEQNLNHDAMYWYRQDPGQGLRLIYYSQIVNDFQKGDIAEGYSVSREKKESFPLTVTSAQKNPTAFYLCASSSTGWGADTQYFGPGTRLTVL.